This TCR beta chain was profiled in a study of T-cell reconstitution after alpha-beta-depleted transplantation in children. V gave up 8 bases and J gave up 9 bases, with 10 bases separating them. The CDR3 extends over 11 amino acids. Germline CDR1 is SNHLY and CDR2 is FYNNEI. This clonotype was recorded a few times. TCRbeta library construction was performed incorporating unique molecular identifiers. TCRdb reanalysed the PCR reads using MiXCR and keeps one entry per CDR3 protein. This sample has about 980,000 distinct CDR3 sequences, with under 30% found just once. The source material was PBMCs, mostly from graft donor cells, sampled 360 days after TCRalphabeta/CD19-depleted stem cell transplant. The receptor comes from a boy younger than two who had a stem cell transplant for SCID, so the T cells may come from the graft donor. The chain links TRBV2 to TRBJ2-2; no reliable D call. CDR3 sequence reads: CASYQFRELFF. In DNA form, the CDR3 reads TGTGCCAGCTATCAGTTCCGGGAGCTGTTTTTT.